These 21 T cell receptor beta chains were all obtained from the same sample, sequenced in a study of blood T cell repertoires in COVID-19. Produced via immunoSEQ multiplex PCR; TCRdb's table is partial and in-frame only. This table holds more than 70,000 clones, roughly nine tenths found once. What was sequenced was peripheral blood. These receptor sequences come from a man aged 50 to 60 with acute or convalescent COVID-19.

This clone was observed a handful of times. The chain combines TRBV5-1 with TRBJ1-4; D gene ambiguous. Between the trimmed V and J ends, which lost 1 base and 4 bases, there was a span of 8 bases. Germline V gives CDR1 SGHRS, CDR2 YFSETQ. The CDR3 extends over 14 amino acids. The CDR3 DNA follows: TGCGCCAGCAGCTTGAGCGGATATAATGAAAAACTGTTTTTT. It specifies CASSLSGYNEKLFF.

The chain carries TRBV10-3 and TRBJ1-2; a weak D match, TRBD1 (6 bases). The CDR3 sequence is 17 residues long. V gave up 2 bases and J gave up 2 bases, with 18 bases separating them. From germline, CDR1 is ENHRY and CDR2 SYGVKD. The CDR3 coding sequence is TGTGCCATCAGTGAGAGCCCGGGGCGGGGGCCGAACTATGGCTACACCTTC. Amino acids: CAISESPGRGPNYGYTF.

The J gene is TRBJ1-2, the V gene TRBV21-1. TRBV21-1 is a known pseudogene. The CDR3 has 16 amino acids. The CDR3 loop is CASSTASSTPNYGYTF. CDR3 nucleotides: TGTGCCAGCAGCACCGCGTCTAGTACCCCTAACTATGGCTACACCTTC.

The chain uses TRBV7-2 and TRBJ1-3; possible D gene TRBD1, 6 bases. The CDR3 is 15 amino acids. V lost 5 bases and J lost 4, with 15 bases in between. CDR1 and CDR2 from the germline V gene are SGHTA and FQGNSA. CDR3: CASSPQGLAGNTIYF. CDR3 nucleotides: TGTGCCAGCAGCCCACAGGGTCTAGCCGGAAACACCATATATTTT.

This clone was seen only once. The V and J genes are TRBV7-3 and TRBJ2-3; D remains unclear. This CDR3 region has 13 residues. The V and J ends lost 5 bases and 2 bases respectively, with 8 bases between them. The germline V gene has CDR1 SGHTA and CDR2 FQGTGA. CDR3 sequence (DNA): TGTGCCAGCAGCAAACTCTACACAGATACGCAGTATTTT. It translates to CASSKLYTDTQYF.

This clone was seen once. The rearrangement links TRBV30 to TRBJ1-2, with no clear D. The CDR3 extends over 12 amino acids. Germline CDR1 reads GTSNPN; CDR2 reads SVGIG (reference sequence). Trimming left V 2 bases short and J 8 bases short, with 12 bases between. The CDR3 DNA follows: TGTGCCTGGAGTCCGTCGGGGAGCGGCTACACCTTC. Translating it yields CAWSPSGSGYTF.

The chain carries TRBV10-1 and TRBJ1-3; TRBD1 agrees at 11 bases. Germline CDR1 is WNHNN and CDR2 is SYGVQD (reference sequence). This CDR3 has 15 residues. The J segment lost 0 bases and the V segment lost 10 bases, leaving 5 bases of the junction unmatched. Written as DNA, the CDR3 is TGCGCCACCCCCGGGACAGGGGGCTCTGGAAACACCATATATTTT. The encoded protein is CATPGTGGSGNTIYF.

This chain uses TRBV7-2 with TRBJ1-2; D is unclear. Germline CDR1 SGHTA, CDR2 FQGNSA. The V end was cut by 6 bases, the J end by 4 bases, with 12 bases between. The CDR3 extends over 13 amino acids. CDR3 DNA: TGTGCCAGCAGGCCAACCGGTGCCTATGGCTACACCTTC. Translating gives CASRPTGAYGYTF.

The genes are TRBV7-9 and TRBJ1-3, with 7 nucleotides matching TRBD1. V lost 5 bases and J lost 4; bases outside the gene matches: 8. Germline V gives CDR1 SEHNR, CDR2 FQNEAQ (reference sequence). The CDR3 contains 15 residues. The CDR3 is CASSAQGGQGNTIYF. The CDR3 DNA reads TGTGCCAGCAGCGCCCAAGGGGGACAGGGAAACACCATATATTTT.

The J gene is TRBJ1-1, the V gene TRBV9, with a tentative D call TRBD1 (5 bases). The V end lost 6 bases, the J end lost 1 base, and 22 bases lay between the germline ends. The CDR3 contains 17 residues. The V gene's germline CDR1 is SGDLS and CDR2 YYNGEE. This CDR3 reads CASTKNGGSGENTEAFF. CDR3 DNA: TGTGCCAGCACCAAAAACGGCGGATCGGGGGAGAACACTGAAGCTTTCTTT.

V is TRBV5-1 and J is TRBJ1-6; 9 nucleotides align to TRBD1. J was trimmed by 10 bases and V by 0 bases; bases with no gene match: 8. The CDR3 covers 16 residues. Per germline, CDR1 SGHRS and CDR2 YFSETQ. CDR3 amino acids: CASSLGTGEMRSPLHF. The DNA for the CDR3 is TGCGCCAGCAGCTTGGGGACAGGGGAAATGCGATCACCCCTCCACTTT. The full variable domain, rest sourced from reference TRBV5-1 and TRBJ1-6, is KAGVTQTPRYLIKTRGQQVTLSCSPISGHRSVSWYQQTPGQGLQFLFEYFSETQRNKGNFPGRFSGRQFSNSRSEMNVSTLELGDSALYLCASSLGTGEMRSPLHFGNGTRLTVT.

This chain connects TRBV29-1 to TRBJ1-1, with a weak D call TRBD1 (6 bases). Trimming pared 4 bases from V and 0 bases from J, leaving 15 bases between. This CDR3 comprises 15 residues. Per germline, CDR1 SQVTM and CDR2 ANQGSEA. The CDR3 is CSVGAGAGMNTEAFF. The DNA for the CDR3 is TGCAGCGTTGGTGCAGGGGCTGGGATGAACACTGAAGCTTTCTTT.

The V gene is TRBV3-1 (or the pseudogene TRBV3-2), the J gene TRBJ2-7; tentatively, D is TRBD1 (6 bases). This CDR3 is 13 amino acids long. The V gene's germline CDR1 is LGHDT and CDR2 YNNKEL (reference sequence). Trimming shortened V by 4 bases and J by 0 bases, and 7 bases separated the two germline ends. The CDR3 DNA reads as TGTGCCAGCAGCCCCAGGGGCTCCTACGAGCAGTACTTC. Amino acid sequence: CASSPRGSYEQYF.

The V gene is TRBV21-1, the J gene TRBJ2-7; the listed D gene, TRBD1, was not tested against the DNA. TRBV21-1 is a pseudogene segment. This CDR3 contains 15 residues. The CDR3 spells CASSARDSSTYEQYV. Here the CDR3 DNA reads TGTGCCAGCAGCGCACGGGACAGTTCGACCTACGAGCAGTACGTC.

In its sample, this clone was seen a few times. The V call is TRBV6-5, the J call TRBJ1-1, with D tentatively TRBD1 (5 bases). The germline V gene encodes CDR1 MNHEY and CDR2 SVGAGI. The CDR3 totals 14 residues. V lost 4 bases, J lost 2 bases, and 11 bases lay in between. The CDR3, as DNA: TGTGCCAGCAGTTCCCGACAGCGAAACACTGAAGCTTTCTTT. Translating gives CASSSRQRNTEAFF.

Here the CDR3 DNA reads TGTGCCAGCAGGGGGGCCGGGACGGCCTACGAGCAGTACGTC. It yields the protein CASRGAGTAYEQYV. The chain carries TRBV28 and TRBJ2-7; TRBD1 is a possible D gene (6 bases). Trimming stripped 6 bases from V and 2 bases from J, with 14 bases between. In germline, CDR1 is MDHEN, CDR2 SYDVKM. The CDR3 covers 14 residues.

The chain employs TRBV5-1 and TRBJ2-7, with 7 bases that match TRBD1. CDR1 and CDR2 from the germline V gene are SGHRS and YFSETQ. There are 14 residues in the CDR3. Trimming at V came to 0 bases and at J to 4 bases, leaving 4 bases not matched to a gene. CDR3 sequence: CASSLAGQKYEQYF. DNA of the CDR3: TGCGCCAGCAGCTTGGCGGGACAGAAATACGAGCAGTACTTC.

The count of this clone is one. The chain uses TRBV2 and TRBJ2-1; 11 bases match TRBD1. This CDR3 region has 15 residues. Looked up from germline, CDR1 is SNHLY and CDR2 is FYNNEI. V was clipped by 6 bases and J by 3 bases; unmatched bases: 4. Here the CDR3 DNA reads TGTGCCAGCAGACCCGGGACAGGGGGCTACAATGAGCAGTTCTTC. This sequence encodes CASRPGTGGYNEQFF.

This chain's CDR3 is CASSLTTNYGYTF. The DNA for the CDR3 is TGTGCCAGCAGTTTGACTACTAACTATGGCTACACCTTC. V usage is TRBV12-3 or TRBV12-4 and J usage is TRBJ1-2, with D hard to call. Trimming removed 3 bases at V and 0 bases at J, with 5 bases between. The CDR3 has 13 amino acids.

The rearrangement joins TRBV5-6 to TRBJ1-4; D possibly corresponds to TRBD1 (6 bases). The length of the CDR3 is 15 residues. In germline, CDR1 is SGHDT, CDR2 YYEEEE. V was cut by 2 bases and J by 4 bases, with 12 bases left in between. CDR3 DNA: TGTGCCAGCAGCTTTCAGGGGAGGGGTAATGAAAAACTGTTTTTT. Translating it yields CASSFQGRGNEKLFF.

V is TRBV11-3 and J is TRBJ2-1, with 10 bases lining up with TRBD2. J was trimmed by 4 bases and V by 1 base; bases with no gene match: 13. CDR1 and CDR2 from the germline V gene are SGHNT and YENEEA. This CDR3 has 19 residues. The CDR3 DNA sequence: TGTGCCAGCAGCTTAGCTTCTAGCGGGGGAGCTATTTCGTACAATGAGCAGTTCTTC. Translation gives CASSLASSGGAISYNEQFF.